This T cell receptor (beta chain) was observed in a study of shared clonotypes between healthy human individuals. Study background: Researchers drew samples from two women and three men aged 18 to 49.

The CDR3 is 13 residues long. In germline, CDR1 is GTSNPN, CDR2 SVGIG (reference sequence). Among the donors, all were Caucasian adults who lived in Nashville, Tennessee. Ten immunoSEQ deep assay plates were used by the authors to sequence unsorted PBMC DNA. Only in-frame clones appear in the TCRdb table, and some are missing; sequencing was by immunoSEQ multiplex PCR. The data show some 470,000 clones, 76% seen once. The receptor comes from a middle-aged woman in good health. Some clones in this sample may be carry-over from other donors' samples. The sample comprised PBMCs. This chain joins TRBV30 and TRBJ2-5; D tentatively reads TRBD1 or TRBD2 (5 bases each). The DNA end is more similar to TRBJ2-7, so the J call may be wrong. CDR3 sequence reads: CAWNTGTPYEQYF. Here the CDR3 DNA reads TGTGCCTGGAACACGGGGACGCCTTACGAGCAGTACTTC.